The source of this T cell receptor (beta chain) is a study of cytomegalovirus exposure and HLA in healthy donors. For the study at large: Findings of an earlier analysis included 90 million to 120 million unique TCR beta sequences from some 180 million T cells. As released early, the data held roughly 85 million unique TCRs from HLA-typed donors. Study findings and constraints: 87-base-pair reads could not separate some V segments, including TRBV6-2 and TRBV6-3. When analyzed later, a missense DCLRE1C variant was found to be linked to TCR beta V- and J-gene trimming.

This PCR relied on a set of 60 Vbeta primers and 13 Jbeta primers. TCRdb's copy holds only in-frame clones and misses some; the assay was immunoSEQ multiplex PCR. The sample shows under 150,000 clones, roughly 79% of them seen only once. On this clone itself: Its antigen is undetermined.

The trim removed 7 bases at V and 4 bases at J, leaving 3 bases unmatched. CDR3 size: 13 residues. Germline assignment: CDR1 MNHEY and CDR2 SVGAGI. The clonotype comes from a woman between 35 and 50 years old in good health and CMV-seronegative. Sequenced input: PBMCs. This chain links TRBV6-5 with TRBJ1-1; the match to TRBD1 covers 10 bases. The CDR3 nucleotides read TGTGCCAGCACCAGGACAGGGGGCACTGAAGCTTTCTTT. Residues: CASTRTGGTEAFF.